This paragraph covers one T cell receptor beta chain sequence. The CDR3 runs 16 residues. With 1 base clipped from V and 3 bases from J, the junction kept 7 bases outside the gene matches. The germline V gene encodes CDR1 GTSNPN and CDR2 SVGIG (reference sequence). The source of the sample is a study of blood T cell repertoires in COVID-19. Measured with immunoSEQ multiplex PCR; TCRdb has only the in-frame clones, and not every one. The sample lists about 60,000 clones; roughly 71% were seen once. Sequences were obtained from peripheral blood. The rearrangement uses TRBV30 and TRBJ1-5; 9 positions agree with TRBD1. The sequence came from a human donor in a cohort sampled during active COVID-19. CDR3 DNA sequence: TGTGCCTGGAGTGGAACCGGGACAGGGTTCAATCAGCCCCAGCATTTT. It encodes CAWSGTGTGFNQPQHF. The whole variable domain, filled in from reference TRBV30 and TRBJ1-5, reads SQTIHQWPATLVQPVGSPLSLECTVEGTSNPNLYWYRQAAGRGLQLLFYSVGIGQISSEVPQNLSASRPQDRQFILSSKKLLLSDSGFYLCAWSGTGTGFNQPQHFGDGTRLSIL.